Below are 32 T cell receptor beta chains sequenced from a single sample in a study of shared clonotypes between healthy human individuals. Method: immunoSEQ multiplex PCR; TCRdb's copy keeps in-frame clones and lacks some. The table records around 1,100,000 clones, approximately 75% of them present only once. The sample taken for sequencing was memory CD4+ T cells from PBMCs. Subset in this sample: CD45RA-negative fraction. These receptors were obtained from a man aged 18 to 30 in good health. Some clones in this sample may be carry-over from other donors' samples.

The V call is TRBV29-1, the J call TRBJ2-1; D could derive from TRBD1 or TRBD2 (6 bases each). Germline loops: CDR1 SQVTM, CDR2 ANQGSEA. The CDR3 length is 14 residues. V was cut by 4 bases and J by 5 bases, with 15 bases left in between. In nucleotides, the CDR3 is TGCAGCGTTGTGGGGGGCTACGAGCACAATGAGCAGTTCTTC. Translation: CSVVGGYEHNEQFF.

The chain combines TRBV19 with TRBJ2-1; D unresolved. Germline V gives CDR1 LNHDA, CDR2 SQIVND (reference sequence). Trimming shortened V by 6 bases and J by 4 bases, and 19 bases separated the two germline ends. The CDR3 totals 16 residues. The CDR3 loop reads CASRSPVASGYNEQFF. The CDR3 DNA follows: TGTGCCAGTAGATCCCCGGTGGCATCCGGGTACAATGAGCAGTTCTTC.

The chain carries TRBV30 and TRBJ2-7, with TRBD2 matching 9 bases. Germline V gene lookup returns CDR1 GTSNPN and CDR2 SVGIG (reference sequence). There are 13 residues in the CDR3. Trimming took 8 bases from V and 4 from J; bases not matched to a gene: 9. Written as DNA, the CDR3 is TGTGCCCGGAAGAATGCGGGAGGGTACGAGCAGTACTTC. Translated: CARKNAGGYEQYF.

The chain uses TRBV29-1 and TRBJ2-5; TRBD2 might be the D (5 bases). V lost 3 bases and J 0 bases, leaving 8 bases between the germline ends. Germline-derived CDR1 and CDR2 are SQVTM and ANQGSEA. The CDR3 is 13 residues long. The CDR3 here is CSVEPGYQETQYF. In nucleotides, the CDR3 is TGCAGCGTTGAGCCGGGGTACCAAGAGACCCAGTACTTC.

The rearrangement uses TRBV9 and TRBJ1-1; D gene uncertain. Germline CDR1 reads SGDLS; CDR2 reads YYNGEE. The CDR3 totals 15 residues. V lost 6 bases and J lost 3, with 18 bases in between. CDR3 residues: CASTPGSGEDTEAFF. The CDR3, as DNA: TGTGCCAGCACCCCCGGTTCGGGAGAAGACACTGAAGCTTTCTTT.

As to this clone: One base separates it from a far larger clone, so it is likely a read error. The chain carries TRBV10-3 and TRBJ1-2; D might be TRBD1 (6 bases). The CDR3 loop spans 13 amino acids. CDR1 and CDR2 from the germline V gene are ENHRY and SYGVKD. In DNA form, the CDR3 reads TGTGCCATCAGTTCGGACAGAAACTATGGCTACGCCTTC. Amino acids: CAISSDRNYGYAF.

This chain uses TRBV29-1 with TRBJ1-3; D is perhaps TRBD1 (6 bases). V shed 5 bases and J shed 0 bases, with 8 bases lying between them. Germline CDR1 SQVTM, CDR2 ANQGSEA. This CDR3 region has 13 residues. The CDR3, as DNA: TGCAGCGTTAGGACAGACTCTGGAAACACCATATATTTT. Encoded protein: CSVRTDSGNTIYF.

This clone showed up just a few times. In DNA, the CDR3 is TGTGCCAGCAGCTTAGGGACAGGGGTTGGACTAGCGGGAGCGTACGAGCAGTACTTC. Translating it yields CASSLGTGVGLAGAYEQYF. This rearrangement joins TRBV7-2 to TRBJ2-7, with 13 bases matching TRBD2. The CDR3 is 19 residues long. Germline assignment: CDR1 SGHTA and CDR2 FQGNSA. V dropped 1 base and J dropped 4; count of bases not matched to a gene: 13.

V is TRBV19 and J is TRBJ1-5; D might be TRBD1 (6 bases). The germline V and J ends were trimmed by 4 bases and 12 bases, with 22 bases remaining between them. CDR3 length: 15 amino acids. The V gene's germline CDR1 is LNHDA and CDR2 SQIVND (reference sequence). The CDR3 region is CASSSTGTKNTLQHF. Here the CDR3 DNA reads TGTGCCAGTAGTAGCACCGGGACAAAGAATACACTCCAGCATTTT.

The chain combines TRBV9 with TRBJ2-2, with 7 bases lining up with TRBD2. Unmatched junction bases numbered 12, after V lost 4 bases and J lost 6 bases. Germline values: CDR1 SGDLS, CDR2 YYNGEE. The CDR3 has 16 amino acids. The CDR3 bases are TGTGCCAGCAGCCAAAGGGCGGGGACTACATCCGGGGAGCTGTTTTTT. This translates into CASSQRAGTTSGELFF.

J is TRBJ2-4 and V is TRBV5-4; tentatively, D is TRBD1 or TRBD2 (5 bases each). This CDR3 contains 14 residues. From germline, CDR1 is SGHNT and CDR2 YYREEE (reference sequence). The V end was cut by 1 base, the J end by 8 bases, with 13 bases between. The CDR3 protein is CASSLKGTGDIQYF. The CDR3 DNA is TGTGCCAGCAGCTTGAAGGGGACCGGGGACATTCAGTACTTC.

The J gene is TRBJ2-3, the V gene TRBV7-2; TRBD2 matches 9 bases. V shed 3 bases, J shed 10 bases, and the junction held 17 bases outside the gene matches. Germline CDR1 reads SGHTA; CDR2 reads FQGNSA. This CDR3 contains 17 residues. In DNA, the CDR3 is TGTGCCAGCAGCTTGCCCCAGGGCGGGAGGGGCGGTAGGGCGCAGTATTTT. Protein product: CASSLPQGGRGGRAQYF.

The gene calls are TRBV6-6 and TRBJ2-2; 7 bases are shared with TRBD2. The germline V gene encodes CDR1 MNHNY and CDR2 SVGAGI (reference sequence). V shed 8 bases and J 7 bases; nucleotides not matched to a gene: 7. This CDR3 is 13 amino acids long. This CDR3 is CASWEPGGGELFF. The CDR3 DNA follows: TGTGCCAGCTGGGAACCGGGGGGCGGGGAGCTGTTTTTT.

The chain recombines TRBV11-3 with TRBJ2-1, with TRBD2 as a possible D gene (6 bases). In germline, CDR1 is SGHNT, CDR2 YENEEA. V lost 1 base to trimming and J lost 7 bases, with 20 bases between them. The CDR3 has 17 residues. The DNA for the CDR3 is TGTGCCAGCAGCTTAGTAGGGGTCGCGGGATCGAGGAATGAGCAGTTCTTC. Translated: CASSLVGVAGSRNEQFF.

The chain links TRBV25-1 to TRBJ2-2; possible D gene TRBD2, 7 bases. The V gene lost 7 bases and the J gene lost 1 base, with 19 bases spanning the gap. CDR3 length equals 17 residues. Germline-derived CDR1 and CDR2 are MGHDK and SYGVNS. The CDR3 DNA follows: TGTGCCAGCACCCAAGGGGGGCTAGCGGAGAACACCGGGGAGCTGTTTTTT. It is translated as CASTQGGLAENTGELFF.

This rearrangement joins TRBV30 to TRBJ2-5, with D possibly being TRBD2 (7 bases). CDR3 length equals 13 residues. CDR1 GTSNPN and CDR2 SVGIG come from the germline V gene (reference sequence). The CDR3 sequence is CVGRTALTGTQYF. CDR3 sequence (DNA): TGTGTCGGGAGGACAGCCCTCACGGGGACCCAGTACTTC. The full variable domain, in which reference TRBV30 and TRBJ2-5 provide the parts outside the CDR3, is SQTIHQWPATLVQPVGSPLSLECTVEGTSNPNLYWYRQAAGRGLQLLFYSVGIGQISSEVPQNLSASRPQDRQFILSSKKLLLSDSGFYLCVGRTALTGTQYFGPGTRLLVL.

This clone came up a few times. This sequence joins TRBV6-6 and TRBJ1-2, with 7 nucleotides matching TRBD1. The CDR3 has 14 residues. Germline CDR1 MNHNY, CDR2 SVGAGI (reference sequence). V lost 5 bases and J lost 7; bases outside the gene matches: 10. The CDR3 DNA is TGTGCCAGCAGTGTCACAGGACAGGAGGTTGGCTACACCTTC. Amino acids: CASSVTGQEVGYTF.

The rearrangement joins TRBV6-5 to TRBJ2-7; 9 nucleotides agree with TRBD1. V gave up 10 bases and J gave up 0 bases; unmatched junction bases: 4. This CDR3 has 13 amino acids. Germline V gives CDR1 MNHEY, CDR2 SVGAGI. As DNA, the CDR3 is TGTGCCACCAGGACAGGGGCCTCCTACGAGCAGTACTTC. As protein: CATRTGASYEQYF.

A remark on this clone: This CDR3 is also generated by other DNA sequences in the sample. The chain uses TRBV5-8 and TRBJ2-2; D is possibly TRBD1 or TRBD2 (5 bases each). Germline CDR1 and CDR2: SGHTS and YDEGEE. Trimming removed 1 base at V and 2 bases at J, with 9 bases between. This CDR3 has 15 amino acids. The CDR3 DNA sequence: TGTGCCAGCAGCTTGATCGGGGCCAACACCGGGGAGCTGTTTTTT. It translates to CASSLIGANTGELFF.

Of note for this clone: An end of the junction does not agree with germline; a read error may underlie this. The chain couples TRBV7-8 to TRBJ2-1, with 8 bases matching TRBD2. Germline CDR1 SGHVS, CDR2 FQNEAQ. CDR3 size: 16 residues. The CDR3 coding sequence is TGTGCCAGCAGCCCAACTGTCGGGAGGGCCTATAATGAGCAGTTCTTC. Translated, it gives CASSPTVGRAYNEQFF.

The chain couples TRBV11-3 to TRBJ2-3, with D tentatively TRBD2 (6 bases). CDR3 length: 15 residues. Germline CDR1 reads SGHNT; CDR2 reads YENEEA. V lost 1 base, J lost 4 bases, and 12 bases lay in between. The CDR3 region is CASSLGGDSADTQYF. In nucleotides, the CDR3 is TGTGCCAGCAGCTTAGGTGGGGACTCCGCAGATACGCAGTATTTT.

This clone was detected only a few times. J is TRBJ1-3 and V is TRBV18, with no clear D. CDR3 length: 16 residues. CDR1 is KGHSH and CDR2 is LQKENI in the germline V gene. The V and J ends lost 6 bases and 0 bases respectively, with 15 bases between them. CDR3 nucleotides: TGTGCCAGCTCGCCCCTCACACCCAGCTCTGGAAACACCATATATTTT. It yields the protein CASSPLTPSSGNTIYF.

The V gene is TRBV5-1, the J gene TRBJ1-2; D is ambiguous. Trimming took 2 bases from V and 1 from J, leaving 9 bases between them. The CDR3 contains 14 residues. CDR1 and CDR2 from the germline V gene are SGHRS and YFSETQ. This CDR3 reads CASSFDGFNYGYTF. CDR3 sequence (DNA): TGCGCCAGCAGCTTCGACGGATTTAACTATGGCTACACCTTC.

The chain's CDR3 is CATHGGSYSPLHF. In DNA, the CDR3 is TGTGCCACCCACGGGGGATCGTACTCACCCCTCCACTTT. This chain uses TRBV6-5 with TRBJ1-6; possibly TRBD1 for D (5 bases). Trimming took 10 bases from V and 10 from J, leaving 17 bases between them. This CDR3 has 13 residues. CDR1 and CDR2 from the germline V gene are MNHEY and SVGAGI.

V and J are TRBV18 and TRBJ2-1; 10 bases fit TRBD2. Germline-derived CDR1 and CDR2 are KGHSH and LQKENI. The trim removed 3 bases at V and 8 bases at J, leaving 10 bases unmatched. The CDR3 consists of 16 residues. CDR3 nucleotide sequence: TGTGCCAGCTCACCTTTAGCGGGAGGTTCGGTTGATGAGCAGTTCTTC. It is translated as CASSPLAGGSVDEQFF.

This chain connects TRBV4-1 to TRBJ2-7; 7 nucleotides match TRBD2. This CDR3 region has 16 residues. CDR1 and CDR2 from the germline V gene are MGHRA and YSYEKL. V lost 0 bases, J lost 3 bases, and 8 bases stayed unmatched. CDR3 in DNA: TGCGCCAGCAGCCAAGACGCTAGCGGTCCGGTCTACGAGCAGTACTTC. It encodes CASSQDASGPVYEQYF.

This clone was observed a single time. A much larger clone lies one base from this, so it may be a read error. This rearrangement joins TRBV2 to TRBJ1-2; D is unclear. Germline loops: CDR1 SNHLY, CDR2 FYNNEI. This CDR3 is 12 amino acids long. The V end was cut by 6 bases, the J end by 1 base, with 6 bases between. The CDR3 sequence: CASSFDNYGYTF. The CDR3 DNA reads TGTGCCAGCAGCTTCGATAACTATGGCTACACCTTC.

To note about this clone: A much larger clone sits a single nucleotide away, making a read error possible. The same CDR3 arises from other DNA sequences in this sample as well. The V call is TRBV11-2, the J call TRBJ2-5; no clear D gene. Germline lookup yields CDR1 SGHAT and CDR2 FQNNGV. The CDR3 runs 13 residues. The ends were cut back, 1 base at V and 2 bases at J, with 5 bases in the middle. CDR3 amino acids: CASSLGTQETQYF. CDR3 nucleotide sequence: TGTGCCAGCAGCTTAGGGACGCAAGAGACCCAGTACTTC.

The rearrangement links TRBV18 to TRBJ1-1, with D maybe TRBD1 (5 bases). The CDR3 consists of 14 residues. Trimming took off 2 bases at V and 0 bases at J, with 7 bases between the two ends. The germline V gene encodes CDR1 KGHSH and CDR2 LQKENI. As DNA, the CDR3 is TGTGCCAGCTCACCATCAGGGATGAACACTGAAGCTTTCTTT. Amino acid sequence: CASSPSGMNTEAFF.

V and J are TRBV5-1 and TRBJ1-1; TRBD1 agrees at 9 bases. The CDR3 has 13 residues. Germline trimming cut 3 bases from V and 8 bases from J; bases unmatched to any gene: 5. From germline, CDR1 is SGHRS and CDR2 YFSETQ. CDR3 in DNA: TGCGCCAGCAGCTGGGGACAGGGATTAGAAGCTTTCTTT. Translated: CASSWGQGLEAFF. The complete variable domain, with remaining parts taken from reference TRBV5-1 and TRBJ1-1, reads KAGVTQTPRYLIKTRGQQVTLSCSPISGHRSVSWYQQTPGQGLQFLFEYFSETQRNKGNFPGRFSGRQFSNSRSEMNVSTLELGDSALYLCASSWGQGLEAFFGQGTRLTVV.

This clone was seen more than once but under ten times. Additional DNA sequences in this sample encode the identical CDR3. This chain joins TRBV7-9 and TRBJ2-3; D may correspond to TRBD1 or TRBD2 (5 bases each). The germline V gene has CDR1 SEHNR and CDR2 FQNEAQ (reference sequence). This CDR3 region has 15 residues. Trimming stripped 1 base from V and 0 bases from J, with 8 bases between. CDR3 nucleotide sequence: TGTGCCAGCAGCTTAGTTGGGGACAGCACAGATACGCAGTATTTT. Protein: CASSLVGDSTDTQYF.

The V gene is TRBV30, the J gene TRBJ1-1; the D is unclear. This CDR3 is 14 amino acids long. Trimming took 0 bases from V and 4 from J, leaving 12 bases between them. Germline V gene lookup returns CDR1 GTSNPN and CDR2 SVGIG (reference sequence). The CDR3 region is CAWSVGRLVTEAFF. The CDR3 coding sequence is TGTGCCTGGAGTGTAGGCCGGTTGGTCACTGAAGCTTTCTTT.